The 25 T cell receptor beta chains below were found in one sample sequenced in a study of blood T cells in healthy people across ages. The second PCR ran about 6 to 12 cycles with a sample-barcoded 5' primer and J-beta primers. A single record per CDR3 protein comes from TCRdb applying MiXCR to the 5' RACE reads. The table lists about a million distinct CDR3 sequences, approximately 49% of them singletons. Sample: blood. Receptors were obtained from a man aged 30-40 years in good health.

This clonotype was counted a few times. The chain recombines TRBV4-2 with TRBJ2-3; D not certain. The CDR3 is 15 residues long. The V gene lost 1 base and the J gene lost 0 bases, with 8 bases spanning the gap. Germline V gene sequence: CDR1 LGHNA, CDR2 YNFKEQ. CDR3 residues: CASSQVWGSTDTQYF. The CDR3 region has the DNA TGTGCCAGCAGCCAAGTCTGGGGTAGCACAGATACGCAGTATTTT.

This sequence joins TRBV27 and TRBJ1-1, with D possibly being TRBD1 (6 bases). This CDR3 region has 16 residues. Trimming removed 6 bases at V and 4 bases at J, with 21 bases between. Germline CDR1 MNHEY, CDR2 SMNVEV (reference sequence). This chain's CDR3 is CASRTRVGGGGTEAFF. CDR3 DNA: TGTGCCAGCAGGACTCGTGTGGGGGGCGGGGGCACTGAAGCTTTCTTT.

This chain links TRBV14 with TRBJ2-1; 10 nucleotides match TRBD1. The CDR3 is made up of 18 amino acids. Germline values: CDR1 SGHDN, CDR2 FVKESK. Trimming took 5 bases from V and 6 from J; bases not matched to a gene: 16. CDR3: CASSYELGPGTGVNEQFF. CDR3 nucleotide sequence: TGTGCCAGCAGCTATGAACTGGGACCCGGGACAGGGGTCAATGAGCAGTTCTTC. The full variable domain, its missing parts supplied by reference TRBV14 and TRBJ2-1, is EAGVTQFPSHSVIEKGQTVTLRCDPISGHDNLYWYRRVMGKEIKFLLHFVKESKQDESGMPNNRFLAERTGGTYSTLKVQPAELEDSGVYFCASSYELGPGTGVNEQFFGPGTRLTVL.

This clonotype appeared many times. A read error is possible here, since a much larger clone lies one base away. This rearrangement joins TRBV3-1 to TRBJ1-1; possible D gene TRBD1, 5 bases. The CDR3 runs 14 residues. From germline, CDR1 is LGHDT and CDR2 YNNKEL (reference sequence). V was cut by 1 base and J by 4 bases, with 10 bases left in between. In nucleotides, the CDR3 is TGTGCCAGCAGCCAAGGTGCAGGGTCCACTGAAGCTTTCTTT. The encoded protein is CASSQGAGSTEAFF. The entire variable domain, with the rest obtained from reference TRBV3-1 and TRBJ1-1, is as follows: DTAVSQTPKYLVTQMGNDKSIKCEQNLGHDTMYWYKQDSKKFLKIMFSYNNKELIINETVPNRFSPKSPDKAHLNLHINSLELGDSAVYFCASSQGAGSTEAFFGQGTRLTVV.

This rearrangement joins TRBV3-1 to TRBJ2-7; no reliable D call. V lost 5 bases and J lost 10, with 15 bases in between. This CDR3 contains 12 residues. CDR1 is LGHDT and CDR2 is YNNKEL in the germline V gene (reference sequence). The CDR3 here is CASSRIGGDQYF. The CDR3 DNA reads as TGTGCCAGCAGCAGGATAGGCGGAGATCAGTACTTC.

The CDR3 loop is CASSQQGIEQFF. The CDR3 bases are TGCGCCAGCAGCCAGCAGGGTATAGAGCAGTTCTTC. The chain is built from TRBV4-1 and TRBJ2-1, with TRBD1 as a possible D gene (5 bases). V gave up 3 bases and J gave up 10 bases, with 10 bases separating them. CDR1 and CDR2 (germline): MGHRA, YSYEKL. The CDR3 totals 12 residues.

The sample holds one count of this clonotype. This sequence may be a read error, since a much larger clone differs from it by one base. CDR3 sequence (DNA): TGCAGCGTTGTGACAGGGTTCGCGGCCACTGAAGCTTTCTTT. Protein sequence: CSVVTGFAATEAFF. The gene calls are TRBV29-1 and TRBJ1-1, with TRBD1 identical over 7 bases. V trimming: 4 bases; J trimming: 4 bases; junction bases outside the gene matches: 9. Germline loops: CDR1 SQVTM, CDR2 ANQGSEA. The length of the CDR3 is 14 residues.

The V gene is TRBV7-8, the J gene TRBJ2-7; D gene uncertain. The J call is in doubt because the DNA end fits TRBJ2-5 better. This CDR3 is built from 14 residues. CDR1 is SGHVS and CDR2 is FQNEAQ in the germline V gene. The CDR3 protein is CASSLGTERGTQYF. The CDR3 DNA follows: TGTGCCAGCAGCTTAGGGACGGAAAGAGGGACCCAGTACTTC.

The V gene is TRBV6-5, the J gene TRBJ1-6; TRBD1 aligns across 7 bases. The V segment lost 6 bases and the J segment 6 bases; nucleotides outside the gene matches: 5. CDR3 length: 14 residues. From germline, CDR1 is MNHEY and CDR2 SVGAGI. The DNA of the CDR3 is TGTGCCAGCAGCCAGGGACAGTCTAATTCACCCCTCCACTTT. Amino acid sequence: CASSQGQSNSPLHF.

The V call is TRBV25-1, the J call TRBJ1-1, with 10 bases aligning to TRBD1. The V segment lost 2 bases and the J segment 2 bases; nucleotides outside the gene matches: 8. Germline values: CDR1 MGHDK, CDR2 SYGVNS. The CDR3 length is 17 residues. CDR3: CASSENPRDRGNTEAFF. CDR3 DNA sequence: TGTGCCAGCAGTGAAAACCCCCGGGACAGGGGTAACACTGAAGCTTTCTTT.

The chain links TRBV7-3 to TRBJ2-5; D is unresolved. The V end lost 2 bases, the J end lost 2 bases, and 6 bases lay between the germline ends. The CDR3 is 13 amino acids. CDR1 is SGHTA, CDR2 FQGTGA, per germline. In nucleotides, the CDR3 is TGTGCCAGCAGCTTAGGATTTCAAGAGACCCAGTACTTC. Amino acid sequence: CASSLGFQETQYF. The full variable domain, in which reference TRBV7-3 and TRBJ2-5 provide the parts outside the CDR3, is GAGVSQTPSNKVTEKGKYVELRCDPISGHTALYWYRQSLGQGPEFLIYFQGTGAADDSGLPNDRFFAVRPEGSVSTLKIQRTERGDSAVYLCASSLGFQETQYFGPGTRLLVL.

V gene TRBV20-1 combines with J gene TRBJ2-1; 14 nucleotides align to TRBD2. The V segment lost 3 bases and the J segment 8 bases; nucleotides outside the gene matches: 15. The CDR3 consists of 18 residues. Germline V gene data show CDR1 as DFQATT and CDR2 as SNEGSKA (reference sequence). The CDR3 protein is CSASTTRLAGGLDDEQFF. CDR3 in DNA: TGCAGTGCTAGCACGACGAGACTAGCGGGGGGGTTGGACGATGAGCAGTTCTTC.

This sequence joins TRBV9 and TRBJ2-5; a weak D match, TRBD2 (6 bases). V was cut by 0 bases and J by 1 base, with 16 bases left in between. The CDR3 totals 17 residues. Germline CDR1 is SGDLS and CDR2 is YYNGEE. This CDR3 reads CASSVGSRLGLQETQYF. The CDR3 DNA sequence: TGTGCCAGCAGCGTAGGAAGCCGACTAGGCCTCCAAGAGACCCAGTACTTC.

The chain has TRBV7-9 and TRBJ2-1; either TRBD1 or TRBD2 may supply D (5 bases each). The CDR3 sequence is 16 residues long. Trimming took off 1 base at V and 3 bases at J, with 13 bases between the two ends. From germline, CDR1 is SEHNR and CDR2 FQNEAQ (reference sequence). The CDR3 nucleotides are TGTGCCAGCAGCTTAGGAACCGGGACGGTCTACAATGAGCAGTTCTTC. Protein sequence: CASSLGTGTVYNEQFF.

This clonotype was seen a few times. The chain is built from TRBV12-3 or TRBV12-4 and TRBJ2-7; TRBD1 or TRBD2 may be the D gene (6 bases each). TRBJ2-5 explains the end of the DNA better; the J call may be wrong. This CDR3 is built from 14 residues. The chain's CDR3 is CASSFGGGPETQYF. DNA of the CDR3: TGTGCCAGCAGTTTTGGTGGGGGGCCAGAGACCCAGTACTTC.

This clonotype was counted a few times. The chain recombines TRBV20-1 with TRBJ2-5; 7 bases agree with TRBD2. CDR3 size: 13 residues. After removal of 6 bases from V and 1 base from J, the junction contained 5 bases not matched to a gene. CDR1 and CDR2 from the germline V gene are DFQATT and SNEGSKA (reference sequence). CDR3 nucleotides: TGCAGTGCGACTGGGGGGGGCCAAGAGACCCAGTACTTC. This translates into CSATGGGQETQYF.

V usage is TRBV2 and J usage is TRBJ1-4, with D maybe TRBD1 (6 bases). The germline V gene has CDR1 SNHLY and CDR2 FYNNEI. CDR3 size: 16 residues. The germline V and J ends were trimmed by 2 bases and 0 bases, with 10 bases remaining between them. As DNA, the CDR3 is TGTGCCAGCAGTGAAAGCAGGGGCGCAACTAATGAAAAACTGTTTTTT. Translated: CASSESRGATNEKLFF.

The CDR3 bases are TGTGCCAGCAGCGCCGGGGCAGTGAGGGAGACCCAGTACTTC. The encoded protein is CASSAGAVRETQYF. This chain connects TRBV9 to TRBJ2-7; D possibly matches TRBD1 or TRBD2 (5 bases each). The J call may not be correct, given that the DNA end is closer to TRBJ2-5. Germline values: CDR1 SGDLS, CDR2 YYNGEE. This CDR3 comprises 14 residues.

This clonotype has more than one count but fewer than ten. The V gene is TRBV28, the J gene TRBJ1-6; no firm D call. There are 15 residues in the CDR3. Germline CDR1 MDHEN, CDR2 SYDVKM. Trimming removed 6 bases at V and 6 bases at J, with 15 bases between. The CDR3 spells CASRVDGSINSPLHF. The CDR3 region has the DNA TGTGCCAGCAGGGTCGACGGTTCGATTAATTCACCCCTCCACTTT.

This clonotype was found a few times. The V gene is TRBV27, the J gene TRBJ2-1, with D perhaps given as TRBD1 or TRBD2 (5 bases each). Germline assignment: CDR1 MNHEY and CDR2 SMNVEV (reference sequence). The CDR3 has 15 residues. V was cut by 8 bases and J by 4 bases, with 18 bases left in between. CDR3 sequence (DNA): TGTGCCAGCGTGGGGCGGGCCAACGGGTACAATGAGCAGTTCTTC. Protein sequence: CASVGRANGYNEQFF.

A few counts support this clonotype. The CDR3 here is CASSDRGAFTDTQYF. The DNA of the CDR3 is TGTGCCAGCAGTGACCGGGGGGCCTTCACAGATACGCAGTATTTT. The chain joins TRBV12-3 or TRBV12-4 to TRBJ2-3, with D maybe TRBD2 (7 bases). CDR3 length: 15 amino acids. The V end was cut by 5 bases, the J end by 2 bases, with 14 bases between.

Remarks on this clonotype: A much larger clonotype is one base distant, so this may be a read error. The rearrangement uses TRBV7-7 and TRBJ2-1; maybe TRBD2 (5 bases). The germline CDR1 and CDR2 sequences are SSHAT and FNYEAQ (reference sequence). This CDR3 is 13 amino acids long. For the CDR3, the DNA is TGTGCTAGCAGCCGCCGGGAATACAATGAGCAGTTCTTC. As protein: CASSRREYNEQFF.

This clonotype showed up just a few times. The rearrangement joins TRBV28 to TRBJ2-5; TRBD2 might be the D (6 bases). With the DNA end fitting TRBJ2-7 better, the J assignment may be wrong. The V gene's germline CDR1 is MDHEN and CDR2 SYDVKM. The CDR3 extends over 14 amino acids. As DNA, the CDR3 is TGTGCCAGCACCTCACGCGCGGGGTGGCACGAGCAGTACTTC. This codes for CASTSRAGWHEQYF.

The CDR3 sequence: CASSLGSGVSNRENEQYF. The DNA of the CDR3 is TGTGCCAGCAGCTTAGGATCAGGCGTAAGCAACAGGGAGAACGAGCAGTACTTC. This rearrangement joins TRBV7-2 to TRBJ2-5; possibly TRBD1 for D (6 bases). The DNA end is more similar to TRBJ2-7, so the J call may be wrong. CDR1 is SGHTA and CDR2 is FQGNSA in the germline V gene. This CDR3 spans 18 amino acids.

The rearrangement links TRBV3-1 to TRBJ1-2, with D perhaps matching TRBD1 (5 bases). Germline V gene sequence: CDR1 LGHDT, CDR2 YNNKEL (reference sequence). This CDR3 contains 13 residues. The V end lost 3 bases, the J end lost 3 bases, and 8 bases lay between the germline ends. DNA of the CDR3: TGTGCCAGCAGCCAGTCAGGGCACTATGGCTACACCTTC. It codes for CASSQSGHYGYTF.